What follows are 31 T cell receptor beta chains derived from one specimen sequenced in a study of technical replicates of blood from a handful of donors. Clones were sequenced by immunoSEQ multiplex PCR, and TCRdb holds only the in-frame ones, with some missing. The sample contains 76,000 or so clones, about 86% of which appear only once. The sequencing input was PBMCs. The receptors come from a human donor in good health. Some clones in this sample may be carry-over from other donors' samples.

About this clone: Because the CDR3's place on the DNA is in doubt, the DNA is left out and the CDR3 is given as listed by TCRdb. The J gene is TRBJ1-1, the V gene TRBV2; TRBD1 is taken as the D call from the table, unchecked against the DNA. Germline CDR1 is SNHLY and CDR2 is FYNNEI. The CDR3 is 15 residues long, counting both termini. CDR3: CASSTSDRGNTEAFF.

A single count supports this clone. This rearrangement joins TRBV30 to TRBJ2-7, with D uncertain. Between the trimmed V and J ends, which lost 1 base and 4 bases, there was a span of 5 bases. Per germline, CDR1 GTSNPN and CDR2 SVGIG (reference sequence). The CDR3 consists of 11 residues. CDR3 sequence: CAWSGRYEQYF. The CDR3 DNA reads TGTGCCTGGAGTGGTCGTTACGAGCAGTACTTC. Using reference TRBV30 and TRBJ2-7 for the parts outside the CDR3, the full variable domain is SQTIHQWPATLVQPVGSPLSLECTVEGTSNPNLYWYRQAAGRGLQLLFYSVGIGQISSEVPQNLSASRPQDRQFILSSKKLLLSDSGFYLCAWSGRYEQYFGPGTRLTVT.

The gene calls are TRBV19 and TRBJ2-5; TRBD1 matches 9 bases. The CDR3 is 13 amino acids. J was trimmed by 5 bases and V by 6 bases; bases with no gene match: 4. The germline V gene has CDR1 LNHDA and CDR2 SQIVND (reference sequence). The CDR3 DNA reads TGTGCCAGTAGACAGGGGGCAAAGGAGACCCAGTACTTC. This gives the protein CASRQGAKETQYF.

V is TRBV5-6 and J is TRBJ1-4; 8 positions agree with TRBD1. Germline assignment: CDR1 SGHDT and CDR2 YYEEEE. The CDR3 has 16 residues. The V and J ends lost 0 bases and 2 bases, in that order; junction bases with no gene match: 3. Written as DNA, the CDR3 is TGTGCCAGCAGCTTGGACAGGGGGTTCACTAATGAAAAACTGTTTTTT. Its translation is CASSLDRGFTNEKLFF.

The chain employs TRBV7-2 and TRBJ1-4; 8 bases are shared with TRBD1. This CDR3 comprises 15 residues. Trimming cost V 5 bases and J 4 bases; bases outside gene matches: 6. Looked up from germline, CDR1 is SGHTA and CDR2 is FQGNSA. This CDR3 is CASSPQTGDNEKLFF. CDR3 nucleotide sequence: TGTGCCAGCAGCCCCCAGACAGGGGATAATGAAAAACTGTTTTTT.

The gene calls are TRBV19 and TRBJ1-5, with D perhaps TRBD1 (5 bases). The CDR3 covers 13 residues. Germline loops: CDR1 LNHDA, CDR2 SQIVND (reference sequence). V was cut by 3 bases and J by 7 bases, with 10 bases left in between. The CDR3 DNA reads as TGTGCCAGTAGTATGCGTCAGGGACAGCCCCAGCATTTT. As protein: CASSMRQGQPQHF. The full variable domain, with the rest looked up from reference TRBV19 and TRBJ1-5, is DGGITQSPKYLFRKEGQNVTLSCEQNLNHDAMYWYRQDPGQGLRLIYYSQIVNDFQKGDIAEGYSVSREKKESFPLTVTSAQKNPTAFYLCASSMRQGQPQHFGDGTRLSIL.

This rearrangement joins TRBV4-3 to TRBJ2-3, with 8 bases lining up with TRBD2. V lost 0 bases and J lost 6; bases outside the gene matches: 11. This CDR3 has 17 amino acids. Germline CDR1 LGHNA, CDR2 YSLEER. Written as DNA, the CDR3 is TGCGCCAGCAGCCAAGAAGTTATCGGGGGGGCCGGTGATACGCAGTATTTT. This codes for CASSQEVIGGAGDTQYF.

The J gene is TRBJ2-3, the V gene TRBV7-3, with 11 bases aligning to TRBD2. This CDR3 spans 15 amino acids. Germline V gives CDR1 SGHTA, CDR2 FQGTGA. The ends lost 4 bases at V and 1 base at J; junction bases unmatched: 1. The CDR3 reads CASSSSGGRTDTQYF. CDR3 DNA: TGTGCCAGCAGCTCTAGCGGGGGGCGCACAGATACGCAGTATTTT. The entire variable domain, with the rest obtained from reference TRBV7-3 and TRBJ2-3, is as follows: GAGVSQTPSNKVTEKGKYVELRCDPISGHTALYWYRQSLGQGPEFLIYFQGTGAADDSGLPNDRFFAVRPEGSVSTLKIQRTERGDSAVYLCASSSSGGRTDTQYFGPGTRLTVL.

CDR3 in amino acids: CASSLLSVRGWSYNEQFF. CDR3 coding DNA: TGTGCCAGCAGCCTCCTGTCGGTACGGGGGTGGTCCTACAATGAGCAGTTCTTC. The genes are TRBV11-2 and TRBJ2-1; tentatively, D is TRBD2 (6 bases). Germline CDR1 and CDR2: SGHAT and FQNNGV. The CDR3 is 18 amino acids. Trimming pared 5 bases from V and 1 base from J, leaving 21 bases between.

The chain has TRBV19 and TRBJ2-3; D is perhaps TRBD1 (6 bases). V gave up 4 bases and J gave up 4 bases, with 6 bases separating them. The CDR3 consists of 12 residues. Germline values: CDR1 LNHDA, CDR2 SQIVND (reference sequence). This CDR3 reads CASSTGADTQYF. The CDR3 DNA reads TGTGCCAGTAGTACAGGGGCAGATACGCAGTATTTT.

A note on this clone: The junction shows a germline mismatch at one end, possibly a read error. V usage is TRBV10-1 and J usage is TRBJ1-4; TRBD1 is a possible D gene (5 bases). The CDR3 length is 14 residues. Germline CDR1 WNHNN, CDR2 SYGVQD (reference sequence). CDR3 residues: CATLPGDSPKNLFF. The CDR3 DNA reads TGCGCCACCCTCCCCGGTGACAGTCCGAAAAATCTGTTTTTT.

This rearrangement joins TRBV29-1 to TRBJ2-5; a possible D gene is TRBD1 (5 bases). The germline gives CDR1 SQVTM, CDR2 ANQGSEA. CDR3 length: 16 residues. Trimming took 6 bases from V and 2 from J, leaving 22 bases between them. The CDR3 sequence is CSVVRSLNRLQETQYF. The CDR3 bases are TGCAGCGTCGTCCGTAGCTTAAACAGGCTGCAAGAGACCCAGTACTTC. Together with reference TRBV29-1 and TRBJ2-5, the CDR3 gives the full variable domain: SAVISQKPSRDICQRGTSLTIQCQVDSQVTMMFWYRQQPGQSLTLIATANQGSEATYESGFVIDKFPISRPNLTFSTLTVSNMSPEDSSIYLCSVVRSLNRLQETQYFGPGTRLLVL.

The rearrangement links TRBV7-2 to TRBJ1-6; the D is unclear. V was shortened by 4 bases and J by 11 bases, with 9 bases between the two germline ends. Germline CDR1 and CDR2: SGHTA and FQGNSA. This CDR3 has 12 residues. In DNA, the CDR3 is TGTGCCAGCAGCTCACTGCAAGCACCCCTCCACTTT. This sequence encodes CASSSLQAPLHF.

This chain links TRBV6-5 with TRBJ2-7; D gene uncertain. The CDR3 is 12 amino acids. V was trimmed by 2 bases and J by 3 bases, leaving 5 bases between them. Germline CDR1 MNHEY, CDR2 SVGAGI. CDR3 sequence reads: CASSYRGYEQYF. The CDR3 nucleotides are TGTGCCAGCAGTTACAGAGGCTACGAGCAGTACTTC.

The chain carries TRBV29-1 and TRBJ2-7; 9 bases line up with TRBD1. CDR1 is SQVTM and CDR2 is ANQGSEA in the germline V gene. This CDR3 comprises 14 residues. Germline trimming cut 4 bases from V and 5 bases from J; bases unmatched to any gene: 9. CDR3 coding DNA: TGCAGCGTTGTGTCCGGACAGGGGATCCACGAGCAGTACTTC. Amino acids: CSVVSGQGIHEQYF.

The chain combines TRBV9 with TRBJ1-4; TRBD1 is a possible D gene (5 bases). Trimming took 0 bases from V and 0 from J, leaving 18 bases between them. The CDR3 totals 19 residues. CDR1 and CDR2 (germline): SGDLS, YYNGEE. The CDR3 loop is CASSVGVLTESATNEKLFF. The CDR3 nucleotides are TGTGCCAGCAGCGTAGGTGTCCTGACAGAGAGTGCAACTAATGAAAAACTGTTTTTT.

CDR3 in amino acids: CASRLQGANYGYTF. CDR3 nucleotides: TGTGCCAGCAGGCTACAGGGGGCCAACTATGGCTACACCTTC. The rearrangement joins TRBV6-5 to TRBJ1-2; 9 bases line up with TRBD1. Germline V gene data show CDR1 as MNHEY and CDR2 as SVGAGI. This CDR3 spans 14 amino acids. V lost 6 bases, J lost 2 bases, and 4 bases stayed unmatched.

The chain is built from TRBV6-1 and TRBJ1-2; 7 bases fit TRBD1. The J segment lost 3 bases and the V segment lost 0 bases, leaving 10 bases of the junction unmatched. Germline V CDR1 and CDR2: MNHNS, SASEGT. The CDR3 covers 17 residues. The CDR3 DNA reads TGTGCCAGCAGTGAAGCGGGACAGCGTTTCTCTCACTATGGCTACACCTTC. Translated, it gives CASSEAGQRFSHYGYTF.

The rearrangement uses TRBV6-5 and TRBJ2-5, with 12 bases fitting TRBD2. The closer fit of TRBJ2-7 to the DNA end suggests the J call may be wrong. CDR1 and CDR2 (germline): MNHEY, SVGAGI. CDR3 length: 15 amino acids. As DNA, the CDR3 is TGTGCCAGCAGCTCGACGACTAGCGGGAGTTACGAGCAGTACTTC. This gives the protein CASSSTTSGSYEQYF.

The genes are TRBV6-1 and TRBJ2-4; 7 bases fit TRBD1. Germline CDR1 is MNHNS and CDR2 is SASEGT. The J segment lost 0 bases and the V segment lost 2 bases, leaving 13 bases of the junction unmatched. The CDR3 covers 19 residues. The DNA of the CDR3 is TGTGCCAGCAGTGAATCACCAGGGGGTGCATTTTTAGCCAAAAACATTCAGTACTTC. Translated: CASSESPGGAFLAKNIQYF.

The chain has TRBV5-1 and TRBJ2-5, with D tentatively TRBD2 (5 bases). The V gene's germline CDR1 is SGHRS and CDR2 YFSETQ. The CDR3 runs 14 residues. V was cut by 6 bases and J by 5 bases, with 17 bases left in between. CDR3: CASNGLGVYETQYF. The DNA of the CDR3 is TGCGCCAGCAACGGACTCGGCGTGTATGAGACCCAGTACTTC.

This CDR3 reads CASSSIRRGLAPYEQYF. The CDR3 DNA reads as TGTGCCAGCAGCTCTATACGGAGGGGGCTGGCCCCCTACGAGCAGTACTTC. V and J are TRBV5-5 and TRBJ2-7; TRBD1 might be the D (7 bases). Germline V gives CDR1 SGHKS, CDR2 YYEKEE (reference sequence). The V end lost 3 bases, the J end lost 2 bases, and 21 bases lay between the germline ends. This CDR3 is built from 17 residues.

The chain links TRBV10-2 to TRBJ1-5; D unresolved. Germline-derived CDR1 and CDR2 are WSHSY and SAAADI. V was shortened by 11 bases and J by 0 bases, with 11 bases between the two germline ends. The CDR3 spans 13 residues. The CDR3 region has the DNA TGCGCCGTAGCTGCGGGTAGCAATCAGCCCCAGCATTTT. It specifies CAVAAGSNQPQHF.

This chain joins TRBV25-1 and TRBJ2-5, with D possibly TRBD2 on 5 matching bases. The DNA end is a closer match to TRBJ2-7, so the J assignment may be wrong. Looked up from germline, CDR1 is MGHDK and CDR2 is SYGVNS. The CDR3 consists of 14 residues. The DNA for the CDR3 is TGTGCCAGCAGTGACTCGGGGAACCCCTACGAGCAGTACTTC. Protein: CASSDSGNPYEQYF.

V and J are TRBV2 and TRBJ1-5; D is undetermined. V lost 0 bases and J lost 7, with 10 bases in between. Germline loops: CDR1 SNHLY, CDR2 FYNNEI. The length of the CDR3 is 14 residues. The CDR3 spells CASSEAQRNQPQHF. The CDR3 nucleotides are TGTGCCAGCAGTGAAGCTCAGCGGAACCAGCCCCAGCATTTT.

The chain couples TRBV27 to TRBJ1-2; D might be TRBD1 (5 bases). The germline V gene encodes CDR1 MNHEY and CDR2 SMNVEV (reference sequence). The V and J ends lost 6 bases and 3 bases respectively, with 14 bases between them. CDR3 length equals 14 residues. CDR3 sequence (DNA): TGTGCCAGCAGGGCACCAGACAGATACTATGGCTACACCTTC. Amino acid sequence: CASRAPDRYYGYTF.

This chain links TRBV18 with TRBJ1-1, with D perhaps matching TRBD1 (6 bases). Germline values: CDR1 KGHSH, CDR2 LQKENI. Trimming stripped 6 bases from V and 2 bases from J, with 13 bases between. The CDR3 consists of 14 residues. The CDR3 DNA sequence: TGTGCCAGCTCGCCGACGGACAGAAACACTGAAGCTTTCTTT. This encodes CASSPTDRNTEAFF.

The gene calls are TRBV11-2 and TRBJ2-7; the D gene is possibly TRBD1 (5 bases). The length of the CDR3 is 14 residues. From germline, CDR1 is SGHAT and CDR2 FQNNGV. V dropped 5 bases and J dropped 0 bases, with 11 bases sitting between them. As DNA, the CDR3 is TGTGCCAGCAGCGTAACGGACAACTCCTACGAGCAGTACTTC. Translation: CASSVTDNSYEQYF.

The chain is built from TRBV6-1 and TRBJ1-3, with TRBD1 as a possible D gene (6 bases). Trimming left V 1 base short and J 3 bases short, with 7 bases between. The CDR3 is 14 amino acids. In germline, CDR1 is MNHNS, CDR2 SASEGT. CDR3 residues: CASSEDRDGNTIYF. In DNA form, the CDR3 reads TGTGCCAGCAGTGAAGACAGGGATGGAAACACCATATATTTT.

This chain uses TRBV4-3 with TRBJ2-5; D is perhaps TRBD2 (6 bases). This CDR3 contains 13 residues. CDR1 and CDR2 from the germline V gene are LGHNA and YSLEER. V was pared by 1 base and J by 5 bases, with 8 bases between. The CDR3 protein is CASSQGRGETQYF. In DNA, the CDR3 is TGCGCCAGCAGCCAAGGCCGGGGGGAGACCCAGTACTTC.

The V and J genes are TRBV2 and TRBJ2-7; TRBD1 might be the D (5 bases). V was trimmed by 7 bases and J by 4 bases, leaving 11 bases between them. Germline V CDR1 and CDR2: SNHLY, FYNNEI. The CDR3 loop spans 12 amino acids. Written as DNA, the CDR3 is TGTGCCAGCACCGAAAGGGGATACGAGCAGTACTTC. This translates into CASTERGYEQYF.